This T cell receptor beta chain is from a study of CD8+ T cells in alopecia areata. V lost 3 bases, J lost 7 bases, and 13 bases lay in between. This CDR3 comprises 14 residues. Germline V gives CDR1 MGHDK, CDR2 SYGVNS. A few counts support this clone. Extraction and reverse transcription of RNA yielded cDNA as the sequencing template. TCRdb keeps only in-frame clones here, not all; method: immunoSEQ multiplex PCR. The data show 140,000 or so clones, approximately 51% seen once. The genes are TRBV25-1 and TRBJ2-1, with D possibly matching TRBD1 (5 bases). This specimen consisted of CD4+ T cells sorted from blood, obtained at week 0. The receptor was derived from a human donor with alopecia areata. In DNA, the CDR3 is TGTGCCAGCAGTGAGGGGCTACTTGTAAATGAGCAGTTCTTC. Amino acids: CASSEGLLVNEQFF.